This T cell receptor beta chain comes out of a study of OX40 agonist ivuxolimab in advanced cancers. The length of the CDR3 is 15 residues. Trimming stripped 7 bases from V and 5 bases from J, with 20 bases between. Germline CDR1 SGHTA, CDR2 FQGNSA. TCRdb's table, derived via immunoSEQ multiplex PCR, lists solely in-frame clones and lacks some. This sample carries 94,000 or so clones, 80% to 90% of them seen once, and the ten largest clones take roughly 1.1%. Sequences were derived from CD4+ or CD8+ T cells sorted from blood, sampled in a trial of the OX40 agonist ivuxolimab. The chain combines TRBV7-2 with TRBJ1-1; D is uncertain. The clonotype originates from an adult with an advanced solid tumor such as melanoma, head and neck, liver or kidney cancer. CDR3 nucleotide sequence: TGTGCCAGCACCTTGACGTTGGGAACGATTACTGAAGCTTTCTTT. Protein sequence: CASTLTLGTITEAFF.